This entry concerns a single T cell receptor (beta chain). This specimen belongs to a study of T cell responses to AZD1222 COVID-19 vaccine. Sequenced by immunoSEQ multiplex PCR; TCRdb stores in-frame clones only, minus some. In the table there are 90,000 to 150,000 clones, roughly 89% of which are singletons. In germline, CDR1 is MNHEY, CDR2 SMNVEV (reference sequence). Trimming cost V 5 bases and J 1 base, with 2 bases left between them. The CDR3 is made up of 12 amino acids. The TCR comes from an adult in good health. The chain uses TRBV27 and TRBJ1-4; D gene uncertain. The sequenced sample was peripheral blood, obtained on day 0 of AZD1222 vaccination. CDR3 DNA sequence: TGTGCCAGCAGTAGAACTAATGAAAAACTGTTTTTT. Residues: CASSRTNEKLFF.